The 24 T cell receptor beta chains below were found in one sample sequenced in a study of blood T cell repertoires in COVID-19. Clones were read by immunoSEQ multiplex PCR, and TCRdb kept only the in-frame ones, dropping some. The sample consists of approximately 410,000 clones, 80% to 90% of them appearing once. Sequencing used peripheral blood. These receptors came from a woman in her 30s with active or convalescent COVID-19.

The chain recombines TRBV6-5 with TRBJ1-5; 7 nucleotides agree with TRBD1. There are 15 residues in the CDR3. CDR1 and CDR2 (germline): MNHEY, SVGAGI. J lost 4 bases, V lost 10 bases, and 13 bases had no gene match. CDR3 protein: CATDDGETGNQPQHF. The CDR3 DNA reads TGTGCCACCGACGACGGAGAGACAGGGAATCAGCCCCAGCATTTT.

This chain links TRBV19 with TRBJ2-1, with 14 bases that match TRBD2. The CDR3 loop spans 19 amino acids. Germline V gene data show CDR1 as LNHDA and CDR2 as SQIVND (reference sequence). The junction had 11 bases not matched to a gene; V was cut back by 3 bases and J by 4 bases. CDR3 nucleotide sequence: TGTGCCAGTAGTATCCCCCCAGCGACTAGCGGGAGGGTGTACAATGAGCAGTTCTTC. Protein: CASSIPPATSGRVYNEQFF.

The chain recombines TRBV10-1 with TRBJ1-1; tentative D call: TRBD1 (6 bases). The CDR3 length is 16 residues. V lost 8 bases, J lost 4 bases, and 23 bases lay in between. CDR1 and CDR2 (germline): WNHNN, SYGVQD (reference sequence). The CDR3 region has the DNA TGCGCCAGCGCCGAAGCCCCAGGGGCCTTGACCACTGAAGCTTTCTTT. Amino acid sequence: CASAEAPGALTTEAFF.

This chain connects TRBV24-1 to TRBJ2-1; D may be TRBD1 (6 bases). The CDR3 runs to 13 residues. Germline assignment: CDR1 KGHDR and CDR2 SFDVKD. Trimming removed 0 bases at V and 14 bases at J, with 13 bases between. The CDR3 DNA reads as TGTGCCACCAGTGATTTGCAGATGGGGGACAAGTTCTTC. Translating gives CATSDLQMGDKFF.

The chain couples TRBV9 to TRBJ1-1; D is uncertain. V lost 0 bases, J lost 0 bases, and 9 bases lay in between. CDR3 length equals 15 residues. Germline V gene sequence: CDR1 SGDLS, CDR2 YYNGEE. The CDR3 loop reads CASSVDSRLNTEAFF. In DNA form, the CDR3 reads TGTGCCAGCAGCGTAGACAGCCGTCTGAACACTGAAGCTTTCTTT.

The chain uses TRBV9 and TRBJ1-2; 8 nucleotides agree with TRBD1. The trim removed 0 bases at V and 1 base at J, leaving 8 bases unmatched. CDR1 and CDR2 from the germline V gene are SGDLS and YYNGEE. The CDR3 is 17 residues long. The DNA of the CDR3 is TGTGCCAGCAGCGTAGGGGGACAGGAAAGCCTTAACTATGGCTACACCTTC. This gives the protein CASSVGGQESLNYGYTF.

The chain recombines TRBV6-5 with TRBJ2-7; possibly TRBD1 for D (6 bases). Germline CDR1 reads MNHEY; CDR2 reads SVGAGI. This CDR3 is 13 amino acids long. V gave up 5 bases and J gave up 6 bases, with 14 bases separating them. The DNA of the CDR3 is TGTGCCAGCAGTCCGCCCCAGGGGCGCGAGCAGTACTTC. As protein: CASSPPQGREQYF.

A single count supports this clone. The gene calls are TRBV27 and TRBJ1-6; D gene unclear. This CDR3 spans 14 amino acids. With 6 bases removed from V and 0 bases from J, the gap between germline ends came to 6 bases. CDR1 MNHEY and CDR2 SMNVEV come from the germline V gene (reference sequence). In nucleotides, the CDR3 is TGTGCCAGCAGCATTAGCTCCTATAATTCACCCCTCCACTTT. This codes for CASSISSYNSPLHF.

The chain joins TRBV29-1 to TRBJ1-1; 7 nucleotides align to TRBD1. V trimming: 3 bases; J trimming: 2 bases; junction bases outside the gene matches: 9. The CDR3 consists of 15 residues. The germline V gene encodes CDR1 SQVTM and CDR2 ANQGSEA. CDR3 amino acids: CSVDRPDRENTEAFF. CDR3 bases: TGCAGCGTTGATAGGCCTGACAGGGAAAACACTGAAGCTTTCTTT.

The gene calls are TRBV5-6 and TRBJ1-6; the match to TRBD1 covers 7 bases. Germline lookup yields CDR1 SGHDT and CDR2 YYEEEE. After removal of 4 bases from V and 10 bases from J, the junction contained 8 bases not matched to a gene. This CDR3 spans 14 amino acids. Here the CDR3 reads CASSKITGDSPLHF. Written as DNA, the CDR3 is TGTGCCAGCAGCAAAATCACAGGGGACTCACCCCTCCACTTT.

The genes are TRBV28 and TRBJ2-1; 9 bases line up with TRBD2. The CDR3 length is 15 residues. The junction had 13 bases not matched to a gene; V was cut back by 6 bases and J by 10 bases. Germline V lookup: CDR1 MDHEN, CDR2 SYDVKM. The CDR3 sequence is CASSPGSGRFIEQFF. The CDR3 DNA reads TGTGCCAGCAGCCCAGGAAGCGGGAGGTTTATCGAGCAGTTCTTC.

The chain links TRBV2 to TRBJ2-7; 7 bases line up with TRBD2. The CDR3 consists of 14 residues. The germline V gene has CDR1 SNHLY and CDR2 FYNNEI. V was pared by 4 bases and J by 2 bases, with 5 bases of the junction left unmatched. CDR3 bases: TGTGCCAGCAGTGCTTCGGGGGGACCCTACGAGCAGTACTTC. Protein: CASSASGGPYEQYF.

V gene TRBV12-3 or TRBV12-4 combines with J gene TRBJ1-1, with 8 positions matching TRBD1. Trimming took 8 bases from V and 11 from J; bases not matched to a gene: 7. The CDR3 is 11 amino acids. The CDR3 DNA is TGTGCCAGCCGCGCAGGGGGCGATGCTTTCTTT. This sequence encodes CASRAGGDAFF.

V usage is TRBV5-8 and J usage is TRBJ2-3, with 9 nucleotides matching TRBD2. The junction had 7 bases not matched to a gene; V was cut back by 4 bases and J by 4 bases. The CDR3 sequence is 15 residues long. Germline V gives CDR1 SGHTS, CDR2 YDEGEE. This chain's CDR3 is CASSPRAGGADTQYF. DNA of the CDR3: TGTGCCAGCAGCCCCAGAGCGGGAGGTGCAGATACGCAGTATTTT.

The chain uses TRBV3-1 (or the pseudogene TRBV3-2) and TRBJ2-3; 9 bases fit TRBD1. V lost 0 bases to trimming and J lost 5 bases; unmatched junction nucleotides: 6. The CDR3 totals 16 residues. CDR1 and CDR2 (germline): LGHDT, YNNKEL (reference sequence). The CDR3 bases are TGTGCCAGCAGCCAAGATTTGGGACAGGGCTTAGATACGCAGTATTTT. Protein: CASSQDLGQGLDTQYF.

The chain couples TRBV6-1 to TRBJ2-3; 7 bases agree with TRBD1. The V gene end was trimmed by 2 bases and the J gene end by 4 bases; junction bases not matched to a gene: 12. Germline loops: CDR1 MNHNS, CDR2 SASEGT. This CDR3 contains 17 residues. CDR3 residues: CASSETRTGSNADTQYF. In nucleotides, the CDR3 is TGTGCCAGCAGTGAAACTCGGACAGGTTCCAACGCAGATACGCAGTATTTT.

The chain combines TRBV2 with TRBJ2-5, with TRBD2 as a possible D gene (6 bases). With 6 bases removed from V and 4 bases from J, the gap between germline ends came to 12 bases. CDR1 and CDR2 (germline): SNHLY, FYNNEI. CDR3 size: 13 residues. CDR3 nucleotides: TGTGCCAGCAGGGGGCAGCGGGCAGAGACCCAGTACTTC. Translated, it gives CASRGQRAETQYF.

The chain uses TRBV5-1 and TRBJ2-5; unclear D gene. The CDR3 is made up of 14 amino acids. Germline V gene data show CDR1 as SGHRS and CDR2 as YFSETQ. Trimming removed 0 bases from V and 4 bases from J, with 10 bases in between. Written as DNA, the CDR3 is TGCGCCAGCAGCTTGGGGCGGAATTCAGAGACCCAGTACTTC. This translates into CASSLGRNSETQYF.

The table lists this clone with a few counts. This chain uses TRBV5-1 with TRBJ1-1; D possibly corresponds to TRBD1 (5 bases). Trimming pared 5 bases from V and 2 bases from J, leaving 13 bases between. The germline gives CDR1 SGHRS, CDR2 YFSETQ. This CDR3 contains 14 residues. CDR3 region: CASRKQDINTEAFF. CDR3 nucleotides: TGCGCCAGCAGAAAACAGGACATCAACACTGAAGCTTTCTTT.

This sequence joins TRBV6-4 and TRBJ2-5, with no clear D. The CDR3 totals 14 residues. Germline assignment: CDR1 MRHNA and CDR2 SNTAGT. Trimming removed 0 bases at V and 3 bases at J, with 8 bases between. CDR3 DNA sequence: TGTGCCAGCAGTGACTCGGAGCCTGAAGAGACCCAGTACTTC. Translated, it gives CASSDSEPEETQYF.

This clone was recorded a few times. The chain recombines TRBV27 with TRBJ2-7; 8 bases are a match to TRBD1. V lost 1 base, J lost 0 bases, and 8 bases stayed unmatched. CDR1 and CDR2 from the germline V gene are MNHEY and SMNVEV (reference sequence). This CDR3 has 17 residues. CDR3 loop: CASSLFRQGPHSYEQYF. The CDR3 DNA reads TGTGCCAGCAGTTTATTCCGACAGGGGCCGCACTCCTACGAGCAGTACTTC.

This sequence joins TRBV5-1 and TRBJ2-7; a possible D gene is TRBD2 (5 bases). The CDR3 spans 15 residues. Looked up from germline, CDR1 is SGHRS and CDR2 is YFSETQ. The V gene lost 0 bases and the J gene lost 5 bases, with 15 bases spanning the gap. In DNA form, the CDR3 reads TGCGCCAGCAGCTTGGGTTGGGGAGACCATCACGAGCAGTACTTC. Protein sequence: CASSLGWGDHHEQYF.

In its sample, this clone was seen once. The V and J genes are TRBV13 and TRBJ2-1, with TRBD2 matching over 13 bases. The length of the CDR3 is 15 residues. Germline V gives CDR1 PRHDT, CDR2 FYEKMQ (reference sequence). Trimming removed 3 bases from V and 12 bases from J; junction bases left unmatched: 8. The chain's CDR3 is CASSFRGTSGTSQFF. In DNA, the CDR3 is TGTGCCAGCAGCTTTCGAGGGACTAGCGGGACTTCGCAGTTCTTC.

The chain employs TRBV3-1 (or the pseudogene TRBV3-2) and TRBJ2-2, with TRBD2 matching over 14 bases. The length of the CDR3 is 20 residues. Trimming took 0 bases from V and 4 from J; bases not matched to a gene: 10. The germline V gene encodes CDR1 LGHDT and CDR2 YNNKEL (reference sequence). The CDR3 DNA is TGTGCCAGCAGCCAAGACCACCCGGGACTAGCGGGAGTCGGCACCGGGGAGCTGTTTTTT. It translates to CASSQDHPGLAGVGTGELFF.